In this sample, the clone carrying this T cell receptor beta chain turned up many times. TCRdb re-derived calls from the 5' RACE reads in MiXCR, one entry per CDR3 protein. There are around 200,000 distinct CDR3 sequences in the sample; about 10% occur only once, and less than 4% lies in the top ten. The CDR3 is 13 residues long. Germline V lookup: CDR1 SGHTA, CDR2 FQGNSA. Trimming removed 5 bases at V and 0 bases at J, with 6 bases between. The data are from a study of T-cell memory formation after mild COVID-19. The TCR sequence derives from a man aged 18 to 30 who had mild COVID-19 (a few samples of this study predate the infection). Cell type and time point are not known. Sequences were obtained from PBMCs or a T cell subset sorted from them (not recorded which). The genes are TRBV7-2 and TRBJ2-3, with D hard to call. CDR3 bases: TGTGCCAGCAGCCCGGCTAGCACAGATACGCAGTATTTT. It is translated as CASSPASTDTQYF. Looking up the rest from reference TRBV7-2 and TRBJ2-3 gives the full variable domain: GAGVSQSPSNKVTEKGKDVELRCDPISGHTALYWYRQSLGQGLEFLIYFQGNSAPDKSGLPSDRFSAERTGGSVSTLTIQRTQQEDSAVYLCASSPASTDTQYFGPGTRLTVL.